Below are 21 T cell receptor beta chains sequenced from a single sample in a study of blood T cell repertoires in COVID-19. Sequencing used immunoSEQ multiplex PCR; TCRdb keeps in-frame clones, though not all of them. The sample shows some 7,900 clones, roughly 84% of them seen only once. Sequenced: peripheral blood. The receptors come from a human donor with active COVID-19. The donor label of this sample is uncertain.

This clone occurred once. The gene calls are TRBV13 and TRBJ2-1; 10 bases line up with TRBD2. The CDR3 consists of 18 residues. V dropped 7 bases and J dropped 5; count of bases not matched to a gene: 17. Germline V gene sequence: CDR1 PRHDT, CDR2 FYEKMQ (reference sequence). The CDR3 nucleotides read TGTGCCAGCAAGCTTAAGTGGCCTAGCGGGAGATCGGACAATGAGCAGTTCTTC. As protein: CASKLKWPSGRSDNEQFF.

The chain uses TRBV9 and TRBJ2-2; 7 bases agree with TRBD2. Germline V lookup: CDR1 SGDLS, CDR2 YYNGEE. This CDR3 spans 15 amino acids. After removal of 0 bases from V and 5 bases from J, the junction contained 4 bases not matched to a gene. DNA for the CDR3: TGTGCCAGCAGCGTAGGGCCCGGGGGGACCGGGGAGCTGTTTTTT. Translated, it gives CASSVGPGGTGELFF.

The rearrangement uses TRBV7-9 and TRBJ1-3; D is unclear. Germline CDR1 SEHNR, CDR2 FQNEAQ (reference sequence). This CDR3 region has 13 residues. With 5 bases removed from V and 5 bases from J, the gap between germline ends came to 10 bases. CDR3 loop: CASSPPLRNTIYF. The CDR3 DNA reads TGTGCCAGCAGCCCTCCCCTCCGAAACACCATATATTTT.

This chain joins TRBV19 and TRBJ1-5; D is unclear. The germline V gene encodes CDR1 LNHDA and CDR2 SQIVND (reference sequence). The CDR3 loop spans 15 amino acids. Trimming shortened V by 3 bases and J by 2 bases, and 11 bases separated the two germline ends. The chain's CDR3 is CASSIGRRGNQPQHF. The CDR3, as DNA: TGTGCCAGTAGTATCGGGAGGAGAGGCAATCAGCCCCAGCATTTT.

The chain carries TRBV14 and TRBJ1-2; no firm D call. Germline V gene lookup returns CDR1 SGHDN and CDR2 FVKESK. This CDR3 contains 13 residues. Trimming took 5 bases from V and 4 from J, leaving 11 bases between them. The CDR3 sequence: CASSELSSYGYTF. In DNA, the CDR3 is TGTGCCAGCAGCGAATTGTCCAGCTATGGCTACACCTTC.

The rearrangement joins TRBV24-1 to TRBJ2-5, with 7 bases that match TRBD1. This CDR3 spans 15 amino acids. Germline V gives CDR1 KGHDR, CDR2 SFDVKD. The junction had 13 bases not matched to a gene; V was cut back by 8 bases and J by 5 bases. This CDR3 is CATKDREGFDETQYF. CDR3 DNA sequence: TGTGCCACCAAAGACAGGGAAGGATTCGATGAGACCCAGTACTTC.

J is TRBJ2-7 and V is TRBV6-1; 7 bases map to TRBD1. V was clipped by 3 bases and J by 4 bases; unmatched bases: 0. The CDR3 runs 12 residues. Germline V gives CDR1 MNHNS, CDR2 SASEGT. CDR3 sequence (DNA): TGTGCCAGCAGTGACAGGGGGTACGAGCAGTACTTC. This gives the protein CASSDRGYEQYF.

This chain joins TRBV6-5 and TRBJ2-5, with D hard to call. Trimming shortened V by 2 bases and J by 5 bases, and 3 bases separated the two germline ends. The CDR3 runs 11 residues. Germline V gene lookup returns CDR1 MNHEY and CDR2 SVGAGI. CDR3 sequence reads: CASSYAETQYF. The CDR3 DNA is TGTGCCAGCAGTTACGCGGAGACCCAGTACTTC.

The CDR3 is CASSTTSGASSYNEQFF. CDR3 coding DNA: TGCGCCAGCAGCACCACTAGCGGGGCAAGCTCCTACAATGAGCAGTTCTTC. V is TRBV5-1 and J is TRBJ2-1; 10 bases fit TRBD2. Germline V lookup: CDR1 SGHRS, CDR2 YFSETQ. This CDR3 comprises 17 residues. V shed 4 bases and J 0 bases; nucleotides not matched to a gene: 7.

This chain links TRBV30 with TRBJ1-6; a weak D match, TRBD1 (5 bases). The CDR3 contains 14 residues. V was shortened by 0 bases and J by 7 bases, with 10 bases between the two germline ends. The germline V gene has CDR1 GTSNPN and CDR2 SVGIG (reference sequence). The CDR3 sequence: CAWSVRGVNSPLHF. The CDR3 region has the DNA TGTGCCTGGAGTGTACGGGGGGTCAATTCACCCCTCCACTTT.

This chain links TRBV5-1 with TRBJ2-7, with D maybe TRBD2 (6 bases). The CDR3 totals 14 residues. Germline loops: CDR1 SGHRS, CDR2 YFSETQ. Trimming stripped 4 bases from V and 4 bases from J, with 15 bases between. In nucleotides, the CDR3 is TGCGCCAGCAGCCCCGGCTCGGCGGGGTACGAGCAGTACTTC. This sequence encodes CASSPGSAGYEQYF. Combining the CDR3 with reference TRBV5-1 and TRBJ2-7 gives the whole variable domain KAGVTQTPRYLIKTRGQQVTLSCSPISGHRSVSWYQQTPGQGLQFLFEYFSETQRNKGNFPGRFSGRQFSNSRSEMNVSTLELGDSALYLCASSPGSAGYEQYFGPGTRLTVT.

The genes are TRBV6-5 and TRBJ1-5; tentative D call: TRBD1 (5 bases). CDR1 and CDR2 (germline): MNHEY, SVGAGI. Trimming left V 2 bases short and J 3 bases short, with 8 bases between. The CDR3 is 14 amino acids. The CDR3 loop reads CASSYRGINQPQHF. The CDR3 nucleotides read TGTGCCAGCAGTTACAGGGGAATCAATCAGCCCCAGCATTTT.

In this sample, this clone turned up once. The chain joins TRBV5-1 to TRBJ2-7, with 9 bases that match TRBD1. V lost 7 bases, J lost 3 bases, and 8 bases stayed unmatched. CDR1 is SGHRS and CDR2 is YFSETQ in the germline V gene. The CDR3 loop spans 14 amino acids. The chain's CDR3 is CASREGQGLYEQYF. The CDR3 DNA is TGCGCCAGCCGAGAGGGACAGGGTCTCTACGAGCAGTACTTC.

The chain joins TRBV5-1 to TRBJ1-5; D may be TRBD1 (6 bases). The V gene's germline CDR1 is SGHRS and CDR2 YFSETQ. There are 14 residues in the CDR3. V was cut by 5 bases and J by 5 bases, with 14 bases left in between. The CDR3 region has the DNA TGCGCCAGCAGTCAGTCAGGGGTGGATCAGCCCCAGCATTTT. It translates to CASSQSGVDQPQHF.

The V and J genes are TRBV5-4 and TRBJ2-2, with no clear D. The V and J ends lost 4 bases and 0 bases respectively, with 19 bases between them. Germline values: CDR1 SGHNT, CDR2 YYREEE (reference sequence). The CDR3 is 18 residues long. The CDR3 loop reads CASSVSQNPFSNTGELFF. CDR3 nucleotide sequence: TGTGCCAGCAGCGTAAGCCAAAACCCCTTCTCGAACACCGGGGAGCTGTTTTTT.

The DNA for the CDR3 is TGTGCCAGCAGCAGTTTTAGCGGGAGGGCTGCAGATACGCAGTATTTT. Translated, it gives CASSSFSGRAADTQYF. The V call is TRBV9, the J call TRBJ2-3; 11 bases map to TRBD2. The CDR3 has 16 amino acids. Trimming removed 4 bases from V and 4 bases from J; junction bases left unmatched: 8. Germline lookup yields CDR1 SGDLS and CDR2 YYNGEE.

The chain uses TRBV19 and TRBJ1-6; 8 nucleotides agree with TRBD1. Germline V CDR1 and CDR2: LNHDA, SQIVND (reference sequence). The CDR3 totals 13 residues. V lost 11 bases to trimming and J lost 10 bases; unmatched junction nucleotides: 10. The DNA of the CDR3 is TGTGCCGGTGGGGACAGGTCCGAATCACCCCTCCACTTT. It codes for CAGGDRSESPLHF.

V and J are TRBV18 and TRBJ1-1; the D gene is possibly TRBD1 (5 bases). The length of the CDR3 is 13 residues. Trimming cost V 2 bases and J 1 base, with 5 bases left between them. Germline-derived CDR1 and CDR2 are KGHSH and LQKENI. The CDR3 protein is CASSPTGNTEAFF. CDR3 DNA sequence: TGTGCCAGCTCACCAACAGGGAACACTGAAGCTTTCTTT. The complete variable domain, with remaining parts taken from reference TRBV18 and TRBJ1-1, reads NAGVMQNPRHLVRRRGQEARLRCSPMKGHSHVYWYRQLPEEGLKFMVYLQKENIIDESGMPKERFSAEFPKEGPSILRIQQVVRGDSAAYFCASSPTGNTEAFFGQGTRLTVV.

The chain carries TRBV28 and TRBJ1-1; D remains ambiguous. Germline V gene sequence: CDR1 MDHEN, CDR2 SYDVKM. CDR3 size: 12 residues. V dropped 6 bases and J dropped 12 bases, with 17 bases sitting between them. The CDR3 sequence: CASSPSYPGTFF. As DNA, the CDR3 is TGTGCCAGCAGCCCGTCCTACCCCGGGACTTTCTTT.

This clone showed up just a few times. V and J are TRBV7-9 and TRBJ2-1, with 7 bases identical to TRBD1. The junction had 9 bases not matched to a gene; V was cut back by 3 bases and J by 7 bases. CDR1 and CDR2 from the germline V gene are SEHNR and FQNEAQ (reference sequence). The length of the CDR3 is 15 residues. CDR3 DNA sequence: TGTGCCAGCAGCTTCCCACCGGGACAGAGTAATGAGCAGTTCTTC. Translating it yields CASSFPPGQSNEQFF.

In its sample, this clone was seen a few times. The chain couples TRBV19 to TRBJ2-5, with TRBD1 matching 8 bases. This CDR3 comprises 19 residues. Trimming cost V 3 bases and J 1 base; bases outside gene matches: 16. CDR1 is LNHDA and CDR2 is SQIVND in the germline V gene (reference sequence). The CDR3 DNA is TGTGCCAGTAGTATGACCCGACAGGGGTTGGTTAGAGGCCAAGAGACCCAGTACTTC. Translation: CASSMTRQGLVRGQETQYF.